Shown below are 11 T cell receptor beta chains from a single sample sequenced in a study of cytotoxic CD8 clonotypes in ibrutinib-treated CLL. Method: immunoSEQ multiplex PCR; TCRdb's copy keeps in-frame clones and lacks some. The sample includes approximately 300,000 clones, around four fifths of them seen just once. The sequences come from PBMCs, collected before ibrutinib treatment. Source of these receptors: a human donor with chronic lymphocytic leukemia.

CDR3 nucleotides: TGTGCCAGCAGCTTAGGGGACAGCCCCCAGTACTTC. Amino acid sequence: CASSLGDSPQYF. The chain combines TRBV13 with TRBJ2-5, with D perhaps matching TRBD1 (6 bases). The germline V gene has CDR1 PRHDT and CDR2 FYEKMQ (reference sequence). Between the trimmed V and J ends, which lost 0 bases and 9 bases, there was a span of 8 bases. The CDR3 extends over 12 amino acids.

The chain's CDR3 is CASSRQFGYTF. The CDR3 DNA follows: TGTGCCAGCAGCCGACAGTTCGGCTACACCTTC. This chain links TRBV7-2 with TRBJ1-2, with TRBD1 as a possible D gene (5 bases). Germline V gene lookup returns CDR1 SGHTA and CDR2 FQGNSA. V gave up 5 bases and J gave up 8 bases, with 9 bases separating them. This CDR3 has 11 amino acids.

The V and J genes are TRBV15 and TRBJ2-7, with D possibly being TRBD1 (6 bases). Germline lookup yields CDR1 LNHNV and CDR2 YYDKDF (reference sequence). The CDR3 runs to 14 residues. V lost 1 base and J lost 7, with 14 bases in between. CDR3 region: CATSRGGGVGEQYF. The CDR3 coding sequence is TGTGCCACCAGCAGAGGAGGGGGAGTAGGTGAGCAGTACTTC.

This clone has just a few counts. The chain's CDR3 is CASSPPRLGSYEQYF. The CDR3 coding sequence is TGTGCCAGCAGCCCCCCTCGACTGGGCTCCTACGAGCAGTACTTC. The rearrangement joins TRBV11-2 to TRBJ2-7; D is undetermined. CDR3 length equals 15 residues. The germline V and J ends were trimmed by 5 bases and 0 bases, with 14 bases remaining between them. In germline, CDR1 is SGHAT, CDR2 FQNNGV.

The chain couples TRBV19 to TRBJ2-1; 7 bases fit TRBD1. The germline V gene has CDR1 LNHDA and CDR2 SQIVND (reference sequence). This CDR3 region has 13 residues. J gave up 9 bases and V 2 bases, and 4 bases lay outside the gene matches. CDR3 in DNA: TGTGCCAGTAGTATACCGACAGGGTTTGAGCAGTTCTTC. This encodes CASSIPTGFEQFF.

The V call is TRBV7-9, the J call TRBJ2-2, with D perhaps matching TRBD1 (6 bases). Per the germline V gene, CDR1 is SEHNR and CDR2 is FQNEAQ (reference sequence). The germline V and J ends were trimmed by 5 bases and 0 bases, with 10 bases remaining between them. The CDR3 length is 15 residues. CDR3 protein: CASSRQAANTGELFF. The CDR3 coding sequence is TGTGCCAGCAGCCGACAGGCAGCGAACACCGGGGAGCTGTTTTTT.

This clone occurred once. The chain carries TRBV4-2 and TRBJ2-1, with D perhaps matching TRBD1 or TRBD2 (5 bases each). There are 16 residues in the CDR3. Germline values: CDR1 LGHNA, CDR2 YNFKEQ. Trimming left V 4 bases short and J 5 bases short, with 18 bases between. CDR3: CASSPSGAWADNEQFF. CDR3 bases: TGTGCCAGCAGCCCGTCCGGGGCGTGGGCAGACAATGAGCAGTTCTTC.

The genes are TRBV5-1 and TRBJ2-7; 7 nucleotides line up with TRBD1. V was pared by 4 bases and J by 3 bases, with 10 bases of the junction left unmatched. The CDR3 runs to 15 residues. Germline V lookup: CDR1 SGHRS, CDR2 YFSETQ. CDR3 nucleotides: TGCGCCAGCAGCAACTCGGGACAGAGCTACTACGAGCAGTACTTC. Translating it yields CASSNSGQSYYEQYF. Filled out from reference TRBV5-1 and TRBJ2-7, the complete variable domain reads KAGVTQTPRYLIKTRGQQVTLSCSPISGHRSVSWYQQTPGQGLQFLFEYFSETQRNKGNFPGRFSGRQFSNSRSEMNVSTLELGDSALYLCASSNSGQSYYEQYFGPGTRLTVT.

This chain uses TRBV7-3 with TRBJ2-3; 13 bases align to TRBD2. V trimming: 5 bases; J trimming: 4 bases; junction bases outside the gene matches: 12. The CDR3 covers 18 residues. Germline V gene lookup returns CDR1 SGHTA and CDR2 FQGTGA. In DNA, the CDR3 is TGTGCCAGCAGCATCGGACTAGCGGGGGTGCAAGTCCCAGATACGCAGTATTTT. This codes for CASSIGLAGVQVPDTQYF. Full variable domain (remainder filled in from reference TRBV7-3 and TRBJ2-3): GAGVSQTPSNKVTEKGKYVELRCDPISGHTALYWYRQSLGQGPEFLIYFQGTGAADDSGLPNDRFFAVRPEGSVSTLKIQRTERGDSAVYLCASSIGLAGVQVPDTQYFGPGTRLTVL.

Here the CDR3 DNA reads TGCGCCAGCAACCCGTTCCCGGGACCGGGAGGGACTGAAGCTTTCTTT. This sequence encodes CASNPFPGPGGTEAFF. The rearrangement links TRBV5-1 to TRBJ1-1; D may be TRBD1 (5 bases). The V gene lost 6 bases and the J gene lost 5 bases, with 23 bases spanning the gap. Per the germline V gene, CDR1 is SGHRS and CDR2 is YFSETQ. This CDR3 is 16 amino acids long.

The chain joins TRBV5-4 to TRBJ2-6; the D is unclear. The germline V and J ends were trimmed by 4 bases and 2 bases, with 10 bases remaining between them. Germline lookup yields CDR1 SGHNT and CDR2 YYREEE (reference sequence). This CDR3 comprises 15 residues. This CDR3 is CASSPSGPGANVLTF. The CDR3, as DNA: TGTGCCAGCAGCCCGTCCGGACCTGGGGCCAACGTCCTGACTTTC.